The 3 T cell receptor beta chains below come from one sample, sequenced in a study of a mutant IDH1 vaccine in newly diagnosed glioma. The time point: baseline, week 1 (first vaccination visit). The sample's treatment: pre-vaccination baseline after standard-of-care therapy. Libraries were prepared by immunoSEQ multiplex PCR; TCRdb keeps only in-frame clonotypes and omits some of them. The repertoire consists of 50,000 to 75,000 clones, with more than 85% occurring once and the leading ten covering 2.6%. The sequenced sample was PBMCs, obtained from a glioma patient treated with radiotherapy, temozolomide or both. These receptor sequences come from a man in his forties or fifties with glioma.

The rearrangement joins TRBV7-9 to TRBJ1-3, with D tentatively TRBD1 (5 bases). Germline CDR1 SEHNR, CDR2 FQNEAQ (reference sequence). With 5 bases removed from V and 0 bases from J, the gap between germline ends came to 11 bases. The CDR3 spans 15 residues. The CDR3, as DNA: TGTGCCAGCAGCCGGGGGTCTACCTCTGGAAACACCATATATTTT. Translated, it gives CASSRGSTSGNTIYF.

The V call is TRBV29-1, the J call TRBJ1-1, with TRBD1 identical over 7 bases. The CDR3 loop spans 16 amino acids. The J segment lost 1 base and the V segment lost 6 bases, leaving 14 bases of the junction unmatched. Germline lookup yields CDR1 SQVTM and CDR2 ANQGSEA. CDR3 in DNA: TGCAGCGTCCCCTCCCCGGCAGGGGGGTGGAACACTGAAGCTTTCTTT. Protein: CSVPSPAGGWNTEAFF.

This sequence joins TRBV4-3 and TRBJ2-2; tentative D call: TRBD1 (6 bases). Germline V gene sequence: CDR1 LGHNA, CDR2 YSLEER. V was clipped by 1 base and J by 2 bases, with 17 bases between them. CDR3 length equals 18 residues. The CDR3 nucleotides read TGCGCCAGCAGCCAAGGCCTTCCAACAGGGTACAACACCGGGGAGCTGTTTTTT. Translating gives CASSQGLPTGYNTGELFF.